The clone carrying this T cell receptor beta chain occurred a few times. These data are taken from a study of CD8 T cells in Susac syndrome. An input of about 0.5 to 1 ug of RNA was subjected to reverse transcription using random hexamers. MiXCR, run by TCRdb on the immunoSEQ multiplex PCR reads, gives a single entry per CDR3 protein. The sample includes around 280,000 distinct CDR3 sequences, around 90% of them seen just once. The germline CDR1 and CDR2 sequences are SQVTM and ANQGSEA. V lost 7 bases and J lost 0, with 9 bases in between. The CDR3 consists of 12 residues. This sequence was found in a human donor with multiple sclerosis. Sequenced: CD4+ T cells from PBMCs. This sequence joins TRBV29-1 and TRBJ1-2, with D hard to call. CDR3: CSAGGANYGYTF. The DNA of the CDR3 is TGCAGCGCCGGCGGAGCTAACTATGGCTACACCTTC.